This T cell receptor beta chain was recorded in a study of STAT3 mutations in large granular lymphocyte leukemia. Study-level points and caveats: Differing intervals and regimens complicate linking therapy response to clone burden. Every T-LGLL patient had at least one immunodominant TCRbeta clonotype.

The protocol was immunoSEQ multiplex PCR, while the TCRdb copy is restricted to in-frame clones and leaves out a portion. Of about 42,000 clones detected, 81% appear once; the ten largest clones hold 0.4% to 0.55%. This clone was recorded only once. Its specificity is not known. CDR3 length: 14 residues. Germline CDR1 is KGHSH and CDR2 is LQKENI. J gave up 8 bases and V 4 bases, and 10 bases lay outside the gene matches. This TCR was sampled from a human donor with T large granular lymphocyte leukemia. Some clones in this sample may be carry-over from other donors' samples. The sample comprised PBMCs. The chain uses TRBV18 and TRBJ1-2; 7 bases agree with TRBD1. The CDR3 coding sequence is TGTGCCAGCTCACGACAGGGTGGAGAGATGGGCTACACCTTC. It encodes CASSRQGGEMGYTF. The entire variable domain, with the rest obtained from reference TRBV18 and TRBJ1-2, is as follows: NAGVMQNPRHLVRRRGQEARLRCSPMKGHSHVYWYRQLPEEGLKFMVYLQKENIIDESGMPKERFSAEFPKEGPSILRIQQVVRGDSAAYFCASSRQGGEMGYTFGSGTRLTVV.